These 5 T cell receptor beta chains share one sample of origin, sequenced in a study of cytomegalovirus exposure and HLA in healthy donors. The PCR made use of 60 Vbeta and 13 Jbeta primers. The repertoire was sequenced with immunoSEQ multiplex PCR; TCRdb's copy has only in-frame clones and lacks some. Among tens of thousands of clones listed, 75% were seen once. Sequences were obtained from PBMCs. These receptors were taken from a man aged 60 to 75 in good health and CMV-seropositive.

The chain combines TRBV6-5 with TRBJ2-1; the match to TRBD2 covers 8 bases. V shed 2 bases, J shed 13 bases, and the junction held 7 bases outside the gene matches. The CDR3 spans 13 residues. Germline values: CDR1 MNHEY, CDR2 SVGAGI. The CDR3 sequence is CASSYPSGSRQFF. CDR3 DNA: TGTGCCAGCAGTTACCCAAGCGGGAGTCGACAGTTCTTC.

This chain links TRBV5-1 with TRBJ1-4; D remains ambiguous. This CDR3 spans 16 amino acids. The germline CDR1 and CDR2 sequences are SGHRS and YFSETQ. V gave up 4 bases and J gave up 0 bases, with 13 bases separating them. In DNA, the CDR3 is TGCGCCAGCAGCCCAGGCGGAGGGCCAACTAATGAAAAACTGTTTTTT. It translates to CASSPGGGPTNEKLFF.

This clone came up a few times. The CDR3 region is CASSASSNQPQHF. The CDR3 DNA reads TGTGCCAGCAGTGCTTCCAGCAATCAGCCCCAGCATTTT. The V and J genes are TRBV6-4 and TRBJ1-5; D is ambiguous. Germline CDR1 and CDR2: MRHNA and SNTAGT. Trimming removed 4 bases from V and 1 base from J, with 5 bases in between. This CDR3 has 13 amino acids.

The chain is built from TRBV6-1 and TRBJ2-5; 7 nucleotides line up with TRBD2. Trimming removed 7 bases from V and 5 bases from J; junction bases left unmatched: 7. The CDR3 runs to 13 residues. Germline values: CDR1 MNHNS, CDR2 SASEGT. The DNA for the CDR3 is TGTGCCAGCAAGGTTCGGGGAGGGGAGACCCAGTACTTC. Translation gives CASKVRGGETQYF.

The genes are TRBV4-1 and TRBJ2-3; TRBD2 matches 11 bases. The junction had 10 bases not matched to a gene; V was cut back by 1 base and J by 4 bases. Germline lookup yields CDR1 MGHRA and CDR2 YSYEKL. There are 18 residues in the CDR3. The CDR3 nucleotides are TGCGCCAGCAGCCAAGCCCCAACTAGCGGGGGTGGTGCAGATACGCAGTATTTT. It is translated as CASSQAPTSGGGADTQYF.